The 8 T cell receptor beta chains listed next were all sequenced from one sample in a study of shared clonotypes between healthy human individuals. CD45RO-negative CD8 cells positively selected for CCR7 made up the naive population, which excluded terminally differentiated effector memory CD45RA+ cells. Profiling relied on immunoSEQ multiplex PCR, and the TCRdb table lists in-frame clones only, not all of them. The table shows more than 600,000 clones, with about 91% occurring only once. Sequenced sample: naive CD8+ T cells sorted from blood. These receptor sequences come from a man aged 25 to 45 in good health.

The CDR3 nucleotides read TGTGCCAGCGGGACTACAGAGAACACTGAAGCTTTCTTT. This codes for CASGTTENTEAFF. The chain uses TRBV7-9 and TRBJ1-1, with D maybe TRBD1 (5 bases). CDR3 length: 13 residues. The V end lost 8 bases, the J end lost 1 base, and 11 bases lay between the germline ends. CDR1 SEHNR and CDR2 FQNEAQ come from the germline V gene (reference sequence). Together with reference TRBV7-9 and TRBJ1-1, the CDR3 gives the full variable domain: DTGVSQNPRHKITKRGQNVTFRCDPISEHNRLYWYRQTLGQGPEFLTYFQNEAQLEKSRLLSDRFSAERPKGSFSTLEIQRTEQGDSAMYLCASGTTENTEAFFGQGTRLTVV.

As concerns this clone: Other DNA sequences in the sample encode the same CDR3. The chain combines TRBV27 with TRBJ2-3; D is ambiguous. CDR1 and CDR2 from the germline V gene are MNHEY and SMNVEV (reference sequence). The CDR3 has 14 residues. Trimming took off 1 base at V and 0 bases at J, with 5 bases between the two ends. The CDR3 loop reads CASSLLGSTDTQYF. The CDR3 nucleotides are TGTGCCAGCAGTTTATTGGGAAGCACAGATACGCAGTATTTT.

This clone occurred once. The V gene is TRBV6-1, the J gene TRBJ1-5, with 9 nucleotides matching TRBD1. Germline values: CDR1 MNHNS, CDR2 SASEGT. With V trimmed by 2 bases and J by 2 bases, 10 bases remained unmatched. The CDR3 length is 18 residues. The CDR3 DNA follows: TGTGCCAGCAGTGAAAGTAAGGGACAGGGATTTGGCAATCAGCCCCAGCATTTT. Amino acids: CASSESKGQGFGNQPQHF.

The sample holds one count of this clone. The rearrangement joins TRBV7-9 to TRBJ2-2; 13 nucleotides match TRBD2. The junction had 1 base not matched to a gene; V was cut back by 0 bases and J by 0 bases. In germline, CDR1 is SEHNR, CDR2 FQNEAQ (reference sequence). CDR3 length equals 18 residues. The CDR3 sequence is CASSLAGLAGPNTGELFF. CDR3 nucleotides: TGTGCCAGCAGCTTAGCGGGACTAGCGGGACCGAACACCGGGGAGCTGTTTTTT.

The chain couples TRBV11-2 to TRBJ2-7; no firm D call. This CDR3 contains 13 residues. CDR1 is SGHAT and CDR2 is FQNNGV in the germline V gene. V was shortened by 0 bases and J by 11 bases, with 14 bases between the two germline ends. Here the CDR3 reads CASSLDPQPREYF. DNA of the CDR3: TGTGCCAGCAGCTTAGATCCGCAACCTAGGGAGTACTTC. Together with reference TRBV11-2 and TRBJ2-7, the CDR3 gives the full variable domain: EAGVAQSPRYKIIEKRQSVAFWCNPISGHATLYWYQQILGQGPKLLIQFQNNGVVDDSQLPKDRFSAERLKGVDSTLKIQPAKLEDSAVYLCASSLDPQPREYFGPGTRLTVT.

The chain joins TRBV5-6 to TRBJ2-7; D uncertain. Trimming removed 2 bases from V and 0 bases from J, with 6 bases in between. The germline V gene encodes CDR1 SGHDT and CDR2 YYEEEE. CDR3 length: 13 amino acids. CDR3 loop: CASSFKASYEQYF. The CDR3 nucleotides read TGTGCCAGCAGCTTCAAGGCCTCCTACGAGCAGTACTTC.

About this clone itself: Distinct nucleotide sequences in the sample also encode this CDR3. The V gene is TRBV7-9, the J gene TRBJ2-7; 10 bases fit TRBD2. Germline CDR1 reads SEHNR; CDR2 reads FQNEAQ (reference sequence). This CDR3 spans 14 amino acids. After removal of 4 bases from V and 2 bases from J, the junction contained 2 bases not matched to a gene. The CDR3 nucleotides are TGTGCCAGCAGCTCCGGGACTAGCGCCTACGAGCAGTACTTC. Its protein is CASSSGTSAYEQYF.

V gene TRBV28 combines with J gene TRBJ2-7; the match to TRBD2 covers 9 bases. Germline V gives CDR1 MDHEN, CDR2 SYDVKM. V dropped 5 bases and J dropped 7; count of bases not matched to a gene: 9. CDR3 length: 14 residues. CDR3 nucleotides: TGTGCCAGCAGTCCTTCCCCGCTAGCGGGAGAGCAGTACTTC. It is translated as CASSPSPLAGEQYF.